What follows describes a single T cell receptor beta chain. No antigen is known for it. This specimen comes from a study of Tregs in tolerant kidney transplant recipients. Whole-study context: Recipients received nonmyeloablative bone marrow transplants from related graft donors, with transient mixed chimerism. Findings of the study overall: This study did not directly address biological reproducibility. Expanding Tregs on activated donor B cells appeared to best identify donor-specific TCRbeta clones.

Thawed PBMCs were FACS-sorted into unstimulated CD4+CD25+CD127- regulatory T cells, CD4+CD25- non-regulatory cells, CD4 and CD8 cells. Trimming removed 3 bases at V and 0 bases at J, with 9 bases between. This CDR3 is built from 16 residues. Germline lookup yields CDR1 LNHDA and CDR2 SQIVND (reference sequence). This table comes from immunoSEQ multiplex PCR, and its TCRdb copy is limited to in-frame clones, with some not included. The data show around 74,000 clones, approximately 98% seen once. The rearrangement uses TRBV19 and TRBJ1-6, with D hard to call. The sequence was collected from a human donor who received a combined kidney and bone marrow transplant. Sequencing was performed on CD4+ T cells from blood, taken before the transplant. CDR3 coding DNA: TGTGCCAGTAGTATTATGGGGAGCTCCTATAATTCACCCCTCCACTTT. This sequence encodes CASSIMGSSYNSPLHF.